The clone carrying this T cell receptor beta chain was detected a few times. This record belongs to a study of blood T cell repertoires in COVID-19. Study-level information: The origin of the acute and convalescent COVID-19 samples was the United States, Italy and Spain. The cDNA or gDNA used as material had been derived from T cells, B-cell-depleted T cells, or PBMCs.

Per the original methods: The assay estimated nucleated cells by amplifying reference gene primers. Sequenced by immunoSEQ multiplex PCR; TCRdb stores in-frame clones only, minus some. The V and J calls and clone size were taken over from that table, and D and trimming were inferred from the DNA. Of under 350,000 clones listed, 85% are singletons. Germline V lookup: CDR1 SGHTA, CDR2 FQGTGA. This CDR3 comprises 15 residues. V dropped 5 bases and J dropped 4; count of bases not matched to a gene: 6. What was sequenced was peripheral blood. The source is a human donor in a cohort sampled during active COVID-19. The rearrangement joins TRBV7-3 to TRBJ2-2; 8 nucleotides match TRBD1. The DNA of the CDR3 is TGTGCCAGCAGCGATCAGGGGGCTCGCACCGGGGAGCTGTTTTTT. This codes for CASSDQGARTGELFF.